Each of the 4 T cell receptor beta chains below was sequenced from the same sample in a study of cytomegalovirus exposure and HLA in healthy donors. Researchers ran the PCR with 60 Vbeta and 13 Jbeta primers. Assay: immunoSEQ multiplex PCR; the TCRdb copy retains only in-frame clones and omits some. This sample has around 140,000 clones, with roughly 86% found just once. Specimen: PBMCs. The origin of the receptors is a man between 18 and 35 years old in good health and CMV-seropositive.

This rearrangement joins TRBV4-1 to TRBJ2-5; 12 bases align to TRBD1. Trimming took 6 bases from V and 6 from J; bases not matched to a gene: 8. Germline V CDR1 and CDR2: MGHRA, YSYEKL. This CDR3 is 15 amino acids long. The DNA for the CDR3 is TGCGCCAGCAGAATGGACGGGACAGGGGGCCAGACCCAGTACTTC. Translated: CASRMDGTGGQTQYF.

CDR3 in amino acids: CASRLTREKETQYF. The CDR3 DNA reads as TGTGCCAGCAGGCTGACTAGAGAAAAAGAGACCCAGTACTTC. The chain couples TRBV2 to TRBJ2-5; D possibly corresponds to TRBD2 (6 bases). The V end was cut by 6 bases, the J end by 3 bases, with 14 bases between. Germline V gene data show CDR1 as SNHLY and CDR2 as FYNNEI. The CDR3 covers 14 residues.

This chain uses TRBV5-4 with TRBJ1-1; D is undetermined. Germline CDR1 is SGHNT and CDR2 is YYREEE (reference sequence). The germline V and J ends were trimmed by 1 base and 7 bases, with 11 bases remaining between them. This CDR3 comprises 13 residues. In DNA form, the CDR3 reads TGTGCCAGCAGCTTGAGCAGGCTCGATGAAGCTTTCTTT. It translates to CASSLSRLDEAFF. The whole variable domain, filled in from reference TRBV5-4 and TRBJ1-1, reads ETGVTQSPTHLIKTRGQQVTLRCSSQSGHNTVSWYQQALGQGPQFIFQYYREEENGRGNFPPRFSGLQFPNYSSELNVNALELDDSALYLCASSLSRLDEAFFGQGTRLTVV.

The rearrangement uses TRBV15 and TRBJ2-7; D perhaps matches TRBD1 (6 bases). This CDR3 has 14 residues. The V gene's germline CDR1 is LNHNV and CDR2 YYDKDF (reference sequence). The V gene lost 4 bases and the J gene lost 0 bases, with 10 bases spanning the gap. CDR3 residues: CATSTWDTSYEQYF. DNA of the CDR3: TGTGCCACCAGCACGTGGGACACCTCCTACGAGCAGTACTTC.